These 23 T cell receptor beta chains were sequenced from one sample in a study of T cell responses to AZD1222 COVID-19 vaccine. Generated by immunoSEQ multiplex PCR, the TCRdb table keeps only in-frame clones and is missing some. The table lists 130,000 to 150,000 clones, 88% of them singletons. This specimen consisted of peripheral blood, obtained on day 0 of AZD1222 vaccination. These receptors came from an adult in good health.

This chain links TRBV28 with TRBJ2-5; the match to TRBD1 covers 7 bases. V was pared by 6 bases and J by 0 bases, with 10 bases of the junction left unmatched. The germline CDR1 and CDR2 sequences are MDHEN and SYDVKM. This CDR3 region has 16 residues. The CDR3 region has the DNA TGTGCCAGCAGCACCCCCGGGACAGTGTACCAAGAGACCCAGTACTTC. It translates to CASSTPGTVYQETQYF.

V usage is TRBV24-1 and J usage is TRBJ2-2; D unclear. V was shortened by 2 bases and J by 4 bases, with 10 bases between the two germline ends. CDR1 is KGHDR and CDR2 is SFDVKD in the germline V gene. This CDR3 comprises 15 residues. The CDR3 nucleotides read TGTGCCACCAGTGATTCTCAGCGTGTCACCGGGGAGCTGTTTTTT. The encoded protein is CATSDSQRVTGELFF.

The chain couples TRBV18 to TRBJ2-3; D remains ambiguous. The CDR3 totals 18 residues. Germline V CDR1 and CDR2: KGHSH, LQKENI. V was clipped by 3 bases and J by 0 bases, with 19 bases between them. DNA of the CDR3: TGTGCCAGCTCACCGCCATTTGCCGGGCGCCGGAGCACAGATACGCAGTATTTT. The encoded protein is CASSPPFAGRRSTDTQYF.

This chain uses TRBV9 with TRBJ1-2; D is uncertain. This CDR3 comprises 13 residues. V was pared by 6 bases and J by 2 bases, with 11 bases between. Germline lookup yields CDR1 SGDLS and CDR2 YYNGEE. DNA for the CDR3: TGTGCCAGCACCCAATCACCAAACTATGGCTACACCTTC. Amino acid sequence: CASTQSPNYGYTF.

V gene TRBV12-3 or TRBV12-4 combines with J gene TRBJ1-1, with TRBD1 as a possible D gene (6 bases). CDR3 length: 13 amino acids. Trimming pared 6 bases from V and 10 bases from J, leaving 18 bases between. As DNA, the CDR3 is TGTGCCAGCAGCATAACCAGGGGTCCGGGAGCTTTCTTT. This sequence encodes CASSITRGPGAFF.

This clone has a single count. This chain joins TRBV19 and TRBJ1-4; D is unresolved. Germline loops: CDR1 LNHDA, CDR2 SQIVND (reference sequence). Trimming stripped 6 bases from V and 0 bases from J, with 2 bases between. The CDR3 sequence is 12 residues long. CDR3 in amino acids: CASRTTNEKLFF. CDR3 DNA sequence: TGTGCCAGTAGAACAACTAATGAAAAACTGTTTTTT.

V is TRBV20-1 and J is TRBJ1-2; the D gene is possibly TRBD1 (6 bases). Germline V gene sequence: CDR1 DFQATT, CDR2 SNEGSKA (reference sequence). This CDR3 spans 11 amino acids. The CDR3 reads CRGAGDYGYTF. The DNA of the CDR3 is TGCAGAGGCGCAGGGGACTATGGCTACACCTTC.

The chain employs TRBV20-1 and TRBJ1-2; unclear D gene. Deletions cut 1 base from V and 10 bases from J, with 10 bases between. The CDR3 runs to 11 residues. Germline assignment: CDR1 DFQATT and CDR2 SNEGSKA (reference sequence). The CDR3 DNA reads TGCAGTGCTAGAGGGGTTGGCCACTACACCTTC. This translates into CSARGVGHYTF.

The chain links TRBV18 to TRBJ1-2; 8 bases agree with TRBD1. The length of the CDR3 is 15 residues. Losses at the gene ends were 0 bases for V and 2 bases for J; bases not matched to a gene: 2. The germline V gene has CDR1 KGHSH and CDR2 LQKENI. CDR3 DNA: TGTGCCAGCTCACCACCCGGGACAGGAAACTATGGCTACACCTTC. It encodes CASSPPGTGNYGYTF.

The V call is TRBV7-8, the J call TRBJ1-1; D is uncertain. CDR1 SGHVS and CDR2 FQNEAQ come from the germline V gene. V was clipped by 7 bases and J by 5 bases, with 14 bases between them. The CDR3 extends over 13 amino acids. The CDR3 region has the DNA TGTGCCAGCACCGCGGCAGGTGGGACTGAAGCTTTCTTT. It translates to CASTAAGGTEAFF.

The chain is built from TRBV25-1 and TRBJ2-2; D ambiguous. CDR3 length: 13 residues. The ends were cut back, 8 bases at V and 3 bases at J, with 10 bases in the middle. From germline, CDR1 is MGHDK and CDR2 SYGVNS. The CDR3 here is CASDTRDTGELFF. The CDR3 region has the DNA TGTGCCAGCGATACCCGGGACACCGGGGAGCTGTTTTTT.

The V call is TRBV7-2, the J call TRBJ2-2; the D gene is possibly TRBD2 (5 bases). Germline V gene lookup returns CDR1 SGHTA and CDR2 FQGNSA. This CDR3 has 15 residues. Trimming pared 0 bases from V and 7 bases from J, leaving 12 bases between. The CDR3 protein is CASSLARVIGGELFF. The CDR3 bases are TGTGCCAGCAGCTTAGCGAGGGTGATTGGCGGGGAGCTGTTTTTT.

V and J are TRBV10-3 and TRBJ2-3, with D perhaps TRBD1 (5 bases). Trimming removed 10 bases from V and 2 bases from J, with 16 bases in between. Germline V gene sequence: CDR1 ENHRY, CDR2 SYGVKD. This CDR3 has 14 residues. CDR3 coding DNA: TGTGCCAGCAGCAACCAGGGCACCACAGATACGCAGTATTTT. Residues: CASSNQGTTDTQYF.

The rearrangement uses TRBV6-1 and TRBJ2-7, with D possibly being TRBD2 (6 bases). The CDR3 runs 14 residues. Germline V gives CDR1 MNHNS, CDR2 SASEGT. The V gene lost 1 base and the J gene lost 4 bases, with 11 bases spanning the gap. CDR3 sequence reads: CASSEGGRSYEQYF. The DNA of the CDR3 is TGTGCCAGCAGTGAAGGGGGGAGGTCTTACGAGCAGTACTTC.

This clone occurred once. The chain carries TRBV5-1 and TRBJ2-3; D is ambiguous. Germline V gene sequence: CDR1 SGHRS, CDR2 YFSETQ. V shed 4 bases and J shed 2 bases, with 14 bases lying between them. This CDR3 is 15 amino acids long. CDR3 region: CASSEDLIATDTQYF. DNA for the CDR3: TGCGCCAGCAGCGAAGACCTAATAGCCACAGATACGCAGTATTTT.

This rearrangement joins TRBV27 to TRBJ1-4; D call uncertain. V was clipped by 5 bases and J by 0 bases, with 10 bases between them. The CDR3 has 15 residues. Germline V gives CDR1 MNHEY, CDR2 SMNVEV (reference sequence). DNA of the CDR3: TGTGCCAGCAGTCGCGTCCCCGCAACTAATGAAAAACTGTTTTTT. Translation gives CASSRVPATNEKLFF.

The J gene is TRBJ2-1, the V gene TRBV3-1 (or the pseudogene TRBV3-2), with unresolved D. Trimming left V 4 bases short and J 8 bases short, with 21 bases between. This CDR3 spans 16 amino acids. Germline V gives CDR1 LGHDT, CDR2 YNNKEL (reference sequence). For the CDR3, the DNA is TGTGCCAGCAGCCGCGCGGTGAGATCCGTTGTAGATGAGCAGTTCTTC. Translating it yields CASSRAVRSVVDEQFF.

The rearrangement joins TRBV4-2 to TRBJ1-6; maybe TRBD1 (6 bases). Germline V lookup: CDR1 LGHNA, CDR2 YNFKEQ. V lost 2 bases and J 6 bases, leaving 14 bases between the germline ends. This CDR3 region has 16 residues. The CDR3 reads CASSQFLGHSNSPLHF. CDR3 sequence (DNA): TGTGCCAGCAGCCAATTCCTGGGACATTCTAATTCACCCCTCCACTTT.

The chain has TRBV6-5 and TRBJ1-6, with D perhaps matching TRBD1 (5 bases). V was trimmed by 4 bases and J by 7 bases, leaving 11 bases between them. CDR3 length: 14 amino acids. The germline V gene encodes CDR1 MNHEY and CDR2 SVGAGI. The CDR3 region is CASSLRQTNSPLHF. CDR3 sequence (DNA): TGTGCCAGCAGTTTGAGACAGACCAATTCACCCCTCCACTTT.

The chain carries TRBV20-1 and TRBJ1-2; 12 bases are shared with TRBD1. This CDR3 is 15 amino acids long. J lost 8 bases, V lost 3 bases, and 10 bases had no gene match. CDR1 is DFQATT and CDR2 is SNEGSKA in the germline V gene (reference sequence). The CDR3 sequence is CSASDPGQGAKGYTF. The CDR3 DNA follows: TGCAGTGCTAGTGATCCGGGACAGGGGGCGAAAGGCTACACCTTC.

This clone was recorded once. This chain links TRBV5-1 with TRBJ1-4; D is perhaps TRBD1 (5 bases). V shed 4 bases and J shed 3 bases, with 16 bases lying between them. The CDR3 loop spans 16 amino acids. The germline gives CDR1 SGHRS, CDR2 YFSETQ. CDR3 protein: CASSRGTPRANEKLFF. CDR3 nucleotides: TGCGCCAGCAGCCGCGGGACGCCGCGGGCTAATGAAAAACTGTTTTTT. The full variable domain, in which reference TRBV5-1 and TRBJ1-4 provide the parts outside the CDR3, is KAGVTQTPRYLIKTRGQQVTLSCSPISGHRSVSWYQQTPGQGLQFLFEYFSETQRNKGNFPGRFSGRQFSNSRSEMNVSTLELGDSALYLCASSRGTPRANEKLFFGSGTQLSVL.

This CDR3 reads CASSQDSGQSQQPQHF. The CDR3 DNA is TGTGCCAGCAGCCAAGATTCTGGACAATCCCAACAGCCCCAGCATTTT. V and J are TRBV4-2 and TRBJ1-5, with D perhaps matching TRBD1 (5 bases). Germline CDR1 reads LGHNA; CDR2 reads YNFKEQ. CDR3 length: 16 amino acids. With 0 bases removed from V and 7 bases from J, the gap between germline ends came to 16 bases.

CDR3 loop: CASSQDTRAEQYF. The CDR3, as DNA: TGTGCCAGCAGCCAAGATACCCGAGCTGAGCAGTACTTC. This rearrangement joins TRBV3-1 (or the pseudogene TRBV3-2) to TRBJ2-7; D gene unclear. The V end was cut by 0 bases, the J end by 7 bases, with 10 bases between. CDR1 LGHDT and CDR2 YNNKEL come from the germline V gene (reference sequence). The CDR3 totals 13 residues.